This TCR beta chain was sequenced for a study of human T cells and chemical hapten exposure. Study-wide findings and caveats: Patch test scores rose with PT1 expanded TCR counts, a positive correlation.

Points on this clonotype: Its antigen is as yet unknown.

Trimming removed 6 bases from V and 0 bases from J, with 17 bases in between. The CDR3 length is 16 residues. Germline lookup yields CDR1 MDHEN and CDR2 SYDVKM. TCRdb re-called the RACE reads through MiXCR, storing one row per CDR3 protein. The sample shows approximately 110,000 distinct CDR3 sequences, around 34% of them seen only once. Time point indicated: patch test 3, about 24 weeks after DPC sensitization. Treatment in this sample: therapeutic diphenylcyclopropenone sensitization with weekly scalp DPC. The receptor's source is a man aged 35-49 years with alopecia areata. Some clones in this sample may be carry-over from other donors' samples. The source material was whole blood, sampled in connection with sensitization to the hapten diphenylcyclopropenone (DPC). The gene calls are TRBV28 and TRBJ1-1; D uncertain. The CDR3 here is CASRPVMGSLNTEAFF. As DNA, the CDR3 is TGTGCCAGCAGACCCGTAATGGGCAGCCTGAACACTGAAGCTTTCTTT. The full variable domain, its missing parts supplied by reference TRBV28 and TRBJ1-1, is DVKVTQSSRYLVKRTGEKVFLECVQDMDHENMFWYRQDPGLGLRLIYFSYDVKMKEKGDIPEGYSVSREKKERFSLILESASTNQTSMYLCASRPVMGSLNTEAFFGQGTRLTVV.